The 4 T cell receptor beta chains in this list originate from one sample, sequenced in a study of identifying expanded T cells in peripheral blood. Profiling relied on immunoSEQ multiplex PCR, and the TCRdb table lists in-frame clones only, not all of them. The profile covers around 60,000 clones, with about 80% appearing a single time and around a sixth taken by the ten largest. Sequenced: blood. These receptors were taken from a person between 18 and 75 years old in good health.

The chain couples TRBV10-2 to TRBJ1-3; maybe TRBD1 (5 bases). The V end was cut by 6 bases, the J end by 5 bases, with 11 bases between. CDR1 is WSHSY and CDR2 is SAAADI in the germline V gene. CDR3 length: 13 amino acids. The CDR3 DNA reads as TGCGCCAGCAGACAAGGGGATAGAAACACCATATATTTT. It yields the protein CASRQGDRNTIYF.

The genes are TRBV9 and TRBJ2-7, with D maybe TRBD2 (6 bases). CDR1 is SGDLS, CDR2 YYNGEE, per germline. With 4 bases removed from V and 1 base from J, the gap between germline ends came to 12 bases. The CDR3 loop spans 14 amino acids. DNA of the CDR3: TGTGCCAGCAGCTCCGCTGGGGGGTCCTACGAGCAGTACTTC. This codes for CASSSAGGSYEQYF.

There are a few counts of this clone. This sequence joins TRBV5-1 and TRBJ2-2; D ambiguous. Germline assignment: CDR1 SGHRS and CDR2 YFSETQ. Trimming left V 0 bases short and J 5 bases short, with 5 bases between. This CDR3 has 13 residues. The CDR3 here is CASSLGSTGELFF. CDR3 nucleotide sequence: TGCGCCAGCAGCTTGGGCAGTACCGGGGAGCTGTTTTTT.

This sequence joins TRBV5-1 and TRBJ2-1; 14 nucleotides align to TRBD2. Germline V gene lookup returns CDR1 SGHRS and CDR2 YFSETQ. The CDR3 totals 15 residues. V lost 7 bases and J lost 6; bases outside the gene matches: 6. The chain's CDR3 is CASGEGLAGGNEQFF. The CDR3 region has the DNA TGCGCCAGCGGGGAAGGACTAGCGGGGGGCAATGAGCAGTTCTTC.